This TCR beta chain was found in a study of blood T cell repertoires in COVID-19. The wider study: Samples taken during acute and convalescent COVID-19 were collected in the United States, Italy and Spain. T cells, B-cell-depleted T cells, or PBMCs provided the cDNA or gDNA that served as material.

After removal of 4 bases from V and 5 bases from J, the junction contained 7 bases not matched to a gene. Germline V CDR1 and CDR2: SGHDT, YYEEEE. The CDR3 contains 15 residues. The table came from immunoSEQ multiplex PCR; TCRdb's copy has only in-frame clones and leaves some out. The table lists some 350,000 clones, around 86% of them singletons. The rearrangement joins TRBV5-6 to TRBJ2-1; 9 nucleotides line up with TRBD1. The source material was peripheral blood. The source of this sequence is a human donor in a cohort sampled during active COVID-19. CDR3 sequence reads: CASSTQGATDNEQFF. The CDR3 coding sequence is TGTGCCAGCAGCACACAGGGGGCGACAGACAATGAGCAGTTCTTC. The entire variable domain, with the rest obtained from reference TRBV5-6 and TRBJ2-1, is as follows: DAGVTQSPTHLIKTRGQQVTLRCSPKSGHDTVSWYQQALGQGPQFIFQYYEEEERQRGNFPDRFSGHQFPNYSSELNVNALLLGDSALYLCASSTQGATDNEQFFGPGTRLTVL.